Presented here are 9 T cell receptor beta chains from one specimen sequenced in a study of cytomegalovirus exposure and HLA in healthy donors. Use of 60 Vbeta and 13 Jbeta primers characterized the PCR. Libraries were prepared by immunoSEQ multiplex PCR; TCRdb keeps only in-frame clonotypes and omits some of them. This sample has around 72,000 clones, with about 80% found just once. Sequenced input: PBMCs. Receptors were obtained from a man aged 50 to 59 in good health and CMV-seronegative.

This rearrangement joins TRBV6-1 to TRBJ1-6; D is possibly TRBD1 (5 bases). The germline V gene encodes CDR1 MNHNS and CDR2 SASEGT. Trimming left V 4 bases short and J 2 bases short, with 6 bases between. CDR3 length: 14 residues. The CDR3 is CASSAGPYNSPLHF. In nucleotides, the CDR3 is TGTGCCAGCAGTGCAGGGCCCTATAATTCACCCCTCCACTTT.

This clone was detected only a few times. V and J are TRBV30 and TRBJ2-2; the match to TRBD1 covers 8 bases. The CDR3 covers 13 residues. Germline values: CDR1 GTSNPN, CDR2 SVGIG (reference sequence). J lost 6 bases, V lost 2 bases, and 2 bases had no gene match. The CDR3 sequence is CAWSSTGAGELFF. CDR3 bases: TGTGCCTGGAGTTCGACAGGGGCCGGGGAGCTGTTTTTT.

This clone was counted a few times. The chain carries TRBV2 and TRBJ1-4; the D is unclear. Germline CDR1 and CDR2: SNHLY and FYNNEI. This CDR3 comprises 14 residues. The V end was cut by 3 bases, the J end by 7 bases, with 12 bases between. The CDR3 DNA reads as TGTGCCAGCAGTGATGCGGTTCGAGGTGAAAAACTGTTTTTT. This encodes CASSDAVRGEKLFF. The complete variable domain, with remaining parts taken from reference TRBV2 and TRBJ1-4, reads EPEVTQTPSHQVTQMGQEVILRCVPISNHLYFYWYRQILGQKVEFLVSFYNNEISEKSEIFDDQFSVERPDGSNFTLKIRSTKLEDSAMYFCASSDAVRGEKLFFGSGTQLSVL.

V gene TRBV28 combines with J gene TRBJ2-6; tentative D call: TRBD1 (5 bases). The length of the CDR3 is 16 residues. Germline V gives CDR1 MDHEN, CDR2 SYDVKM. V lost 6 bases and J 1 base, leaving 13 bases between the germline ends. CDR3 DNA sequence: TGTGCCAGCAGGACACAGGCCCTTTCTGGGGCCAACGTCCTGACTTTC. It translates to CASRTQALSGANVLTF.

V gene TRBV7-9 combines with J gene TRBJ2-5, with 8 bases fitting TRBD2. The ends lost 6 bases at V and 3 bases at J; junction bases unmatched: 6. CDR3 length: 14 residues. Per the germline V gene, CDR1 is SEHNR and CDR2 is FQNEAQ (reference sequence). CDR3 amino acids: CASSQTAGEETQYF. The CDR3 bases are TGTGCCAGCAGTCAAACAGCGGGAGAAGAGACCCAGTACTTC.

This clone came up a few times. This sequence joins TRBV19 and TRBJ2-3; 10 positions match TRBD1. Trimming removed 6 bases from V and 6 bases from J; junction bases left unmatched: 6. Germline-derived CDR1 and CDR2 are LNHDA and SQIVND (reference sequence). This CDR3 spans 14 amino acids. CDR3 DNA sequence: TGTGCCAGTAGATGGACAGGGGGTGCCGATACGCAGTATTTT. Translating it yields CASRWTGGADTQYF.

This chain links TRBV25-1 with TRBJ2-7, with 11 positions matching TRBD1. Germline V CDR1 and CDR2: MGHDK, SYGVNS. This CDR3 spans 16 amino acids. Trimming removed 5 bases from V and 5 bases from J; junction bases left unmatched: 11. The CDR3 reads CASSPLGQGASDEQYF. The CDR3 DNA follows: TGTGCCAGCAGTCCCCTCGGACAGGGGGCGTCGGACGAGCAGTACTTC.

This clone was seen just once. The CDR3 bases are TGTGCCAGCACCATCGTTGCCATCGGGGACTATGGCTACACCTTC. Translated: CASTIVAIGDYGYTF. V gene TRBV7-9 combines with J gene TRBJ1-2; no clear D gene. Germline CDR1 SEHNR, CDR2 FQNEAQ (reference sequence). This CDR3 has 15 residues. V was trimmed by 7 bases and J by 3 bases, leaving 18 bases between them.

The chain carries TRBV6-5 and TRBJ1-5; D is ambiguous. Per germline, CDR1 MNHEY and CDR2 SVGAGI. The CDR3 covers 14 residues. The germline V and J ends were trimmed by 0 bases and 3 bases, with 6 bases remaining between them. CDR3 nucleotide sequence: TGTGCCAGCAGTTACTCGCGGATCAATCAGCCCCAGCATTTT. This encodes CASSYSRINQPQHF.